Below are 32 T cell receptor beta chains sequenced from a single sample in a study of blood T cell repertoires in COVID-19. Method: immunoSEQ multiplex PCR; TCRdb's copy keeps in-frame clones and lacks some. The sample has roughly 260,000 clones, about 91% seen once. The sequencing sample was made of PBMCs or T cells enriched from blood (not recorded which). The receptors stem from a woman younger than 45 with acute COVID-19.

The chain couples TRBV10-3 to TRBJ2-5, with TRBD1 matching over 10 bases. There are 13 residues in the CDR3. CDR1 is ENHRY, CDR2 SYGVKD, per germline. Trimming took 7 bases from V and 5 from J; bases not matched to a gene: 4. The DNA of the CDR3 is TGTGCCATCAAGGGACAGGGGTTGGAGACCCAGTACTTC. This gives the protein CAIKGQGLETQYF.

The rearrangement joins TRBV15 to TRBJ2-1; maybe TRBD2 (5 bases). There are 16 residues in the CDR3. Between the trimmed V and J ends, which lost 0 bases and 5 bases, there was a span of 14 bases. The germline V gene encodes CDR1 LNHNV and CDR2 YYDKDF (reference sequence). As DNA, the CDR3 is TGTGCCACCAGCAGAGATCCCGTGTACGGGAACAATGAGCAGTTCTTC. Its protein is CATSRDPVYGNNEQFF.

The chain has TRBV6-2 or TRBV6-3 and TRBJ1-1; 8 positions match TRBD1. J was trimmed by 5 bases and V by 6 bases; bases with no gene match: 8. This CDR3 comprises 14 residues. Germline assignment: CDR1 MNHEY and CDR2 SVGEGT. The CDR3 is CASSPSTGVTEAFF. In DNA, the CDR3 is TGTGCCAGCAGCCCCTCGACAGGGGTGACTGAAGCTTTCTTT.

The chain links TRBV18 to TRBJ1-6; 10 positions agree with TRBD1. V gave up 5 bases and J gave up 8 bases; unmatched junction bases: 6. CDR1 and CDR2 from the germline V gene are KGHSH and LQKENI. This CDR3 has 15 amino acids. DNA for the CDR3: TGTGCCAGCTCAGAAGGACAGGGGGATTATTCACCCCTCCACTTT. Its translation is CASSEGQGDYSPLHF.

The chain recombines TRBV7-2 with TRBJ1-4, with D maybe TRBD1 (5 bases). V lost 5 bases, J lost 8 bases, and 12 bases lay in between. Per the germline V gene, CDR1 is SGHTA and CDR2 is FQGNSA. The CDR3 has 13 residues. This CDR3 is CASSGRVGEKLFF. CDR3 DNA sequence: TGTGCCAGCAGCGGCAGGGTCGGCGAAAAACTGTTTTTT.

This clone was detected only once. The V and J genes are TRBV11-2 and TRBJ2-7; 7 bases are shared with TRBD1. The CDR3 runs 14 residues. J lost 3 bases, V lost 3 bases, and 5 bases had no gene match. Per germline, CDR1 SGHAT and CDR2 FQNNGV. Written as DNA, the CDR3 is TGTGCCAGCAGCTTCGGAGACAGGGACTACGAGCAGTACTTC. It specifies CASSFGDRDYEQYF.

Here the CDR3 reads CASSWGQDMGKLFF. In nucleotides, the CDR3 is TGTGCCAGCAGTTGGGGACAGGACATGGGAAAACTGTTTTTT. The chain is built from TRBV6-9 and TRBJ1-4, with 8 positions matching TRBD1. In germline, CDR1 is MNHGY, CDR2 SVAAGI. The CDR3 sequence is 14 residues long. The J segment lost 10 bases and the V segment lost 4 bases, leaving 8 bases of the junction unmatched.

This chain joins TRBV18 and TRBJ2-7, with 9 bases matching TRBD1. Germline CDR1 and CDR2: KGHSH and LQKENI. With V trimmed by 0 bases and J by 2 bases, 2 bases remained unmatched. The length of the CDR3 is 15 residues. The CDR3 bases are TGTGCCAGCTCACCACCGGGACAGGGACCCTACGAGCAGTACTTC. This translates into CASSPPGQGPYEQYF.

The chain recombines TRBV5-1 with TRBJ1-1, with a tentative D call TRBD1 (5 bases). There are 13 residues in the CDR3. V was pared by 7 bases and J by 0 bases, with 10 bases between. CDR1 SGHRS and CDR2 YFSETQ come from the germline V gene. DNA of the CDR3: TGCGCCAGCGCCCTGACAGTGAACACTGAAGCTTTCTTT. Protein: CASALTVNTEAFF.

The genes are TRBV11-2 and TRBJ1-1; TRBD1 might be the D (6 bases). The V end was cut by 5 bases, the J end by 7 bases, with 11 bases between. CDR3 length: 12 amino acids. Germline values: CDR1 SGHAT, CDR2 FQNNGV. DNA for the CDR3: TGTGCCAGCAGCGGGGGCGGAGGTGAAGCTTTCTTT. Translating it yields CASSGGGGEAFF.

V gene TRBV5-1 combines with J gene TRBJ1-1, with a possible D match to TRBD1 (6 bases). The ends were cut back, 3 bases at V and 3 bases at J, with 9 bases in the middle. CDR3 length: 13 residues. Germline V lookup: CDR1 SGHRS, CDR2 YFSETQ. As DNA, the CDR3 is TGCGCCAGCAGCTGGACAGACTACACTGAAGCTTTCTTT. Translation: CASSWTDYTEAFF.

The V gene is TRBV6-4, the J gene TRBJ2-3; TRBD1 might be the D (5 bases). Deletions cut 0 bases from V and 8 bases from J, with 12 bases between. CDR3 length equals 14 residues. Germline V gene data show CDR1 as MRHNA and CDR2 as SNTAGT. The CDR3 here is CASSDSRESSTQYF. The CDR3 nucleotides are TGTGCCAGCAGTGACTCCAGGGAATCGAGTACGCAGTATTTT.

The chain uses TRBV6-6 and TRBJ1-4; D is perhaps TRBD1 (6 bases). The CDR3 extends over 15 amino acids. Germline V lookup: CDR1 MNHNY, CDR2 SVGAGI (reference sequence). V lost 6 bases, J lost 6 bases, and 17 bases lay in between. CDR3 coding DNA: TGTGCCAGCAGGCGCAACAGGGTTCGGGATGAAAAACTGTTTTTT. Translation: CASRRNRVRDEKLFF.

This clone appeared once. The V gene is TRBV6-2 or TRBV6-3, the J gene TRBJ2-1; a possible D gene is TRBD1 (5 bases). The CDR3 extends over 13 amino acids. Trimming took off 2 bases at V and 3 bases at J, with 5 bases between the two ends. Germline V gene sequence: CDR1 MNHEY, CDR2 SVGEGT. Written as DNA, the CDR3 is TGTGCCAGCAGTTACGACAGCTACAATGAGCAGTTCTTC. This sequence encodes CASSYDSYNEQFF.

This chain links TRBV6-5 with TRBJ1-2; 7 nucleotides agree with TRBD1. This CDR3 is 15 amino acids long. With V trimmed by 7 bases and J by 4 bases, 12 bases remained unmatched. CDR1 MNHEY and CDR2 SVGAGI come from the germline V gene. Here the CDR3 reads CASTPRAGTAYGYTF. CDR3 in DNA: TGTGCCAGCACCCCCCGTGCCGGGACAGCCTATGGCTACACCTTC.

This clone appeared once. The V gene is TRBV3-1 (or the pseudogene TRBV3-2), the J gene TRBJ2-7, with D perhaps TRBD1 (6 bases). Germline V lookup: CDR1 LGHDT, CDR2 YNNKEL (reference sequence). The CDR3 sequence is 14 residues long. V lost 2 bases, J lost 4 bases, and 12 bases lay in between. CDR3 in amino acids: CASSQQDSGYEQYF. CDR3 bases: TGTGCCAGCAGCCAACAGGACAGTGGGTACGAGCAGTACTTC.

This sequence joins TRBV5-1 and TRBJ1-1; D possibly corresponds to TRBD1 (5 bases). Germline V lookup: CDR1 SGHRS, CDR2 YFSETQ. The CDR3 runs to 16 residues. The V and J ends lost 0 bases and 4 bases respectively, with 16 bases between them. The CDR3 loop reads CASSLGVLGGGTEAFF. CDR3 bases: TGCGCCAGCAGCTTGGGTGTGCTGGGGGGTGGCACTGAAGCTTTCTTT.

The chain links TRBV24-1 to TRBJ2-5; 11 positions agree with TRBD1. The germline CDR1 and CDR2 sequences are KGHDR and SFDVKD. CDR3 size: 17 residues. J gave up 2 bases and V 4 bases, and 8 bases lay outside the gene matches. The CDR3 DNA follows: TGTGCCACCAGTGAGGGACAGGGGGAGGTAGGTCAAGAGACCCAGTACTTC. This gives the protein CATSEGQGEVGQETQYF.

The rearrangement uses TRBV6-5 and TRBJ1-2; D possibly corresponds to TRBD1 (5 bases). The CDR3 consists of 15 residues. Deletions cut 7 bases from V and 6 bases from J, with 21 bases between. Germline assignment: CDR1 MNHEY and CDR2 SVGAGI. CDR3 residues: CASTSPTRVNHGYTF. The CDR3 region has the DNA TGTGCCAGCACCTCACCCACCAGGGTGAACCATGGCTACACCTTC.

The chain is built from TRBV18 and TRBJ2-3, with TRBD2 identical over 12 bases. The germline V gene encodes CDR1 KGHSH and CDR2 LQKENI. V lost 3 bases to trimming and J lost 1 base; unmatched junction nucleotides: 8. CDR3 length: 18 residues. The DNA for the CDR3 is TGTGCCAGCTCACCGCTTTCGTGGACTAGCGGGGGCACAGATACGCAGTATTTT. Protein: CASSPLSWTSGGTDTQYF.

The rearrangement joins TRBV29-1 to TRBJ2-1; TRBD2 agrees at 11 bases. Germline CDR1 is SQVTM and CDR2 is ANQGSEA. The CDR3 is 13 amino acids. J was trimmed by 10 bases and V by 4 bases; bases with no gene match: 6. The CDR3 sequence is CSVVRLAGREQFF. The CDR3 coding sequence is TGCAGCGTTGTTCGACTAGCGGGAAGGGAGCAGTTCTTC.

This clone has only a few counts. This sequence joins TRBV6-5 and TRBJ1-5; D gene ambiguous. Germline loops: CDR1 MNHEY, CDR2 SVGAGI. The CDR3 consists of 12 residues. V was clipped by 7 bases and J by 2 bases, with 6 bases between them. Written as DNA, the CDR3 is TGTGCCAGCAAAATCGGCAATCAGCCCCAGCATTTT. Residues: CASKIGNQPQHF.

The chain is built from TRBV12-3 or TRBV12-4 and TRBJ1-6; D is uncertain. This CDR3 region has 13 residues. V lost 4 bases, J lost 9 bases, and 10 bases lay in between. CDR3 residues: CASSWERSSPLHF. The DNA of the CDR3 is TGTGCCAGCAGTTGGGAGAGGAGTTCACCCCTCCACTTT.

The chain uses TRBV4-1 and TRBJ2-7; TRBD1 matches at 7 bases. J lost 3 bases, V lost 2 bases, and 13 bases had no gene match. The germline gives CDR1 MGHRA, CDR2 YSYEKL. The CDR3 is made up of 17 amino acids. The CDR3: CASSQYPLTGSGYEQYF. DNA for the CDR3: TGCGCCAGCAGCCAATACCCGCTGACAGGGTCTGGCTACGAGCAGTACTTC.

The V call is TRBV11-2, the J call TRBJ2-7; 8 bases map to TRBD1. The junction had 5 bases not matched to a gene; V was cut back by 4 bases and J by 3 bases. The CDR3 has 14 residues. CDR1 is SGHAT and CDR2 is FQNNGV in the germline V gene. The CDR3 is CASSYTGTGYEQYF. CDR3 DNA: TGTGCCAGCAGCTATACCGGGACAGGCTACGAGCAGTACTTC.

The CDR3 spells CASSHGQLELNTGELFF. DNA of the CDR3: TGTGCCAGCAGTCACGGACAGCTTGAGTTGAACACCGGGGAGCTGTTTTTT. The chain links TRBV11-3 to TRBJ2-2; D might be TRBD1 (6 bases). V was clipped by 6 bases and J by 1 base, with 18 bases between them. In germline, CDR1 is SGHNT, CDR2 YENEEA. The length of the CDR3 is 17 residues.

There are a few counts of this clone. The V and J genes are TRBV19 and TRBJ2-3, with a weak D call TRBD2 (5 bases). The CDR3 totals 14 residues. Germline CDR1 LNHDA, CDR2 SQIVND (reference sequence). Trimming cost V 7 bases and J 1 base, with 12 bases left between them. In nucleotides, the CDR3 is TGTGCCAGTAAGGGAGACTTAGGCACAGATACGCAGTATTTT. Encoded protein: CASKGDLGTDTQYF.

This chain joins TRBV10-3 and TRBJ2-3; 10 positions match TRBD1. Trimming cost V 5 bases and J 3 bases; bases outside gene matches: 11. Germline V gene data show CDR1 as ENHRY and CDR2 as SYGVKD. The CDR3 loop spans 17 amino acids. CDR3 DNA sequence: TGTGCCATCAGTCGCAGTATTGGGACAGGGGATACAGATACGCAGTATTTT. Protein: CAISRSIGTGDTDTQYF.

The rearrangement joins TRBV5-1 to TRBJ2-3; 8 bases agree with TRBD2. The ends lost 0 bases at V and 2 bases at J; junction bases unmatched: 8. Per germline, CDR1 SGHRS and CDR2 YFSETQ. The CDR3 totals 17 residues. The CDR3 protein is CASSLATSGGLTDTQYF. In nucleotides, the CDR3 is TGCGCCAGCAGCTTGGCTACGAGCGGGGGCCTCACAGATACGCAGTATTTT.

This clone was counted many times. CDR3 amino acids: CASSDRSKTSYEQYF. The CDR3 DNA is TGTGCCAGCAGTGACAGGTCTAAAACCTCCTACGAGCAGTACTTC. The rearrangement uses TRBV6-1 and TRBJ2-7, with D hard to call. The CDR3 length is 15 residues. Trimming left V 3 bases short and J 0 bases short, with 12 bases between. Germline V gene sequence: CDR1 MNHNS, CDR2 SASEGT.

This clone was seen a single time. The chain links TRBV21-1 to TRBJ1-1; TRBD1 is taken as the D call from the table, unchecked against the DNA. TRBV21-1 is tagged as a pseudogene. The CDR3 is 10 residues long. The CDR3 coding sequence is TGTGCCAGCAGCAAAACACCAGCTTTCTTT. Translation: CASSKTPAFF.

The CDR3: CASSLDGTSHYEQYF. The CDR3 coding sequence is TGCGCCAGCAGCTTGGACGGGACTAGCCACTACGAGCAGTACTTC. The chain is built from TRBV5-1 and TRBJ2-7; TRBD2 aligns across 9 bases. CDR3 length equals 15 residues. Germline V gene data show CDR1 as SGHRS and CDR2 as YFSETQ. V lost 0 bases and J lost 3; bases outside the gene matches: 4.